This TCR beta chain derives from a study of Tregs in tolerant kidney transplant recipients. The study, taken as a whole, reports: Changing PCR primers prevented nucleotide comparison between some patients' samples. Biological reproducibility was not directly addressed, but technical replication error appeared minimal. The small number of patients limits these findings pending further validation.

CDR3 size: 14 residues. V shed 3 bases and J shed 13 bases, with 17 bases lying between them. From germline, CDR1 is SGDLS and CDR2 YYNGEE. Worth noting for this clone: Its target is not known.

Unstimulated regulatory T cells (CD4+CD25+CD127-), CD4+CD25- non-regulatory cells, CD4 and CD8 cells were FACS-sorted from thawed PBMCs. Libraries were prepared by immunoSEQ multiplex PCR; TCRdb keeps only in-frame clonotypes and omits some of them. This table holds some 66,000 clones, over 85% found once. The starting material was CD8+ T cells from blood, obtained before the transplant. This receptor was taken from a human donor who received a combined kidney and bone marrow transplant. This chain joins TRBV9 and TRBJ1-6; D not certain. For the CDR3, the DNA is TGTGCCAGCAGCGAGACGTTTTTTGACTCCCCCCTCCACTTT. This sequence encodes CASSETFFDSPLHF.